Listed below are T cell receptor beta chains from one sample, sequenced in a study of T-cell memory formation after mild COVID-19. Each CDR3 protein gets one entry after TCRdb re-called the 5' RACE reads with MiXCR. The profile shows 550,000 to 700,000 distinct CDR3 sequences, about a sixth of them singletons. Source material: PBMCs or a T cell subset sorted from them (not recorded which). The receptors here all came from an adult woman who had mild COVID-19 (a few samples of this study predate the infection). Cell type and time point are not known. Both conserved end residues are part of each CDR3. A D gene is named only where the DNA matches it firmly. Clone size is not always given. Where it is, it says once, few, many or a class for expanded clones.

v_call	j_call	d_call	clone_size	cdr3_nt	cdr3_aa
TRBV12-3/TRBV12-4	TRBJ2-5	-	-	TGTGCCAGCAGTTTAGCGCTAACCGGTATCCAGTACTTC	CASSLALTGIQYF
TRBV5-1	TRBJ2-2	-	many	TGCGCCAGCAGCTTAGCGGTGAACACCGGGGAGCTGTTTTTT	CASSLAVNTGELFF
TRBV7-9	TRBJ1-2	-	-	TGTGCCAGCAGTCCAGGTTGGGCCGCAGGATCCTACACCTTC	CASSPGWAAGSYTF
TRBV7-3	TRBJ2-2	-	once	TGTGCCAGCAGCTTATCAGGTCTTGGGTCCGGGGAGCTGTTTTTT	CASSLSGLGSGELFF
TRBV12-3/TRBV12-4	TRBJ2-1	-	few	TGTGCCAGCAGAGACAGTGGCTCCTACAATGAGCAGTTCTTC	CASRDSGSYNEQFF
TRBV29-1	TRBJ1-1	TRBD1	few	TGCAGCGTCCGACAGGGGGCTTTCGCTGAAGCTTTCTTT	CSVRQGAFAEAFF
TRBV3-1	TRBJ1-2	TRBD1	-	TGTGCCAGCCTGAGGGCCGACAGGGTAGGCGGCTACACCTTC	CASLRADRVGGYTF
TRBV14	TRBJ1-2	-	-	TGTGCCAGCAGCAGACACACCATCCTGAAAGGCTACACCTTC	CASSRHTILKGYTF
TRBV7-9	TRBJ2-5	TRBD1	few	TGTGCCAGCAGCTTGGCCCGGACAGGGTTCCAGGAGACCCAGTACTTC	CASSLARTGFQETQYF
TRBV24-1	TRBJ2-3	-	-	TGTGCCACCAGTGACACGACAGGGAGGAACACAGATACGCAGTATTTT	CATSDTTGRNTDTQYF
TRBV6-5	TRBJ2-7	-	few	TGTGCCAGCAGCCCCACCGGTGGGGGGCGAGGGTCCTACGAGCAGTACTTC	CASSPTGGGRGSYEQYF
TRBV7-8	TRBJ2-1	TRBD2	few	TGTGCCAGCAGCGCCTCTCGACTAGCGGGAGATGAGCAGTTCTTC	CASSASRLAGDEQFF
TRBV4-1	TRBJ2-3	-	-	TGCGCCAGCAGCCAAGAACTTTTCCGCACAGATACGCAGTATTTT	CASSQELFRTDTQYF
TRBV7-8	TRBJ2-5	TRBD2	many	TGTGCCAGCAGACCTAGCGGGAGAAGGCAAGAGACCCAGTACTTC	CASRPSGRRQETQYF
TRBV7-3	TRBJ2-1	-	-	TGTGCCAGCAGCCAGTTGACGGGTGAGCAGTTCTTC	CASSQLTGEQFF
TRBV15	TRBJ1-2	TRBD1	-	TGTGCCACCAGCAGAACCAAAAGACAGGGAACTAACTATGGCTACACCTTC	CATSRTKRQGTNYGYTF
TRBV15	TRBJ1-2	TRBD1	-	TGTGCCACCAGCAGGGAGACAGGGTTTGGCTACACCTTC	CATSRETGFGYTF
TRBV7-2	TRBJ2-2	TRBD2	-	TGTGCCAGCAGCTTCTCGCGGGGGACCGGGGAGCTGTTTTTT	CASSFSRGTGELFF
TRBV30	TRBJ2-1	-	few	TGTGCCTGGAGTGGACAGGTCCCCTACAATGAGCAGTTCTTC	CAWSGQVPYNEQFF
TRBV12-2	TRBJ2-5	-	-	TGTGCAAGTCGCTTAGCTATGGACTATCCGCAAGAGACCCAGTACTTC	CASRLAMDYPQETQYF
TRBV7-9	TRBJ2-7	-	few	TGTGCCAGCAGCTTCGGGACCCAATCCTACGAGCAGTACTTC	CASSFGTQSYEQYF
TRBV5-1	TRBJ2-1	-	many	TGCGCCAGCAGCTTGGACTACTACAATGAGCAGTTCTTC	CASSLDYYNEQFF
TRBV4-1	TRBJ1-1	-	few	TGCGCCAGCAGCCCAGGACCCGGGGACACTGAAGCTTTCTTT	CASSPGPGDTEAFF
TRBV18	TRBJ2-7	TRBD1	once	TGTGCCAGCTCCTCTCTACAGGGGGCGCGATACGAGCAGTACTTC	CASSSLQGARYEQYF
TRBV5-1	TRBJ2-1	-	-	TGCGCCAGCAGCTTGTATCGGGTACAAAACAATGAGCAGTTCTTC	CASSLYRVQNNEQFF
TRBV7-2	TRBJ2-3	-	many	TGTGCCAGCAGCTTAGCGATCAGCACAGATACGCAGTATTTT	CASSLAISTDTQYF
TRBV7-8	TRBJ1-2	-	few	TGTGCCAGCAGCTTAGGATGGGAGGGAGGTGGCTACACCTTC	CASSLGWEGGGYTF
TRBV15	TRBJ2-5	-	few	TGTGCCACCAGCAGTGTTCGGACTGAGGAGACCCAGTACTTC	CATSSVRTEETQYF
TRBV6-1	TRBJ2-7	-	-	TGTGCCAGCAGGGACCCACTCTACGAGCAGTACTTC	CASRDPLYEQYF
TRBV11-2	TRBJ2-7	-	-	TGTGCCAGCAGCTTAGTACCAGTCTACGAGCAGTACTTC	CASSLVPVYEQYF
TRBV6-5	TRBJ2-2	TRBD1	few	TGTGCCAGCAGCAACAGGGGAACCGGGGAGCTGTTTTTT	CASSNRGTGELFF
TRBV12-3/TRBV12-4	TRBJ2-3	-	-	TGTGCCAGCAGCCCCCATAGCGGAGCTAGCACAGATACGCAGTATTTT	CASSPHSGASTDTQYF
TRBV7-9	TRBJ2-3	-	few	TGTGCCAGCAGCTCTACTATCCCAGATACGCAGTATTTT	CASSSTIPDTQYF
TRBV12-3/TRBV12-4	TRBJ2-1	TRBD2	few	TGTGCCAGCAGTATTGGACTAGCGAAATACAATGAGCAGTTCTTC	CASSIGLAKYNEQFF
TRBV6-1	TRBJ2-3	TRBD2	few	TGTGCCAGCAGTGAAGGTAGCGGGGGGGTAGGAGATACGCAGTATTTT	CASSEGSGGVGDTQYF
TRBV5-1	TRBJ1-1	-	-	TGCGCCAGCAGCACCTACGGACGTAGAATGGAAGCTTTCTTT	CASSTYGRRMEAFF
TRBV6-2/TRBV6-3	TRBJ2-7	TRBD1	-	TGTGCCAGCAGATATGAAACGGGACAGAAATCTTACGAGCAGTACTTC	CASRYETGQKSYEQYF
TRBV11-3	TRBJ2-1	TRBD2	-	TGTGCCAGCAGCTTAGATCGAGCTAGCGGGAGTAGGGACAATGAGCAGTTCTTC	CASSLDRASGSRDNEQFF
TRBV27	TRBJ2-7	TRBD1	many	TGTGCCAGCAGTTCGGGACAGTTCTACGAGCAGTACTTC	CASSSGQFYEQYF
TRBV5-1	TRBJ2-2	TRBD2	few	TGCGCCAGCATCAGCGGGGTACCGTACGGGGTAAACACCGGGGAGCTGTTTTTT	CASISGVPYGVNTGELFF
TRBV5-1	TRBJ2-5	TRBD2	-	TGCGCCAGCAGCGGGGGACGGAGCGGGAGGGCCACAGAGACCCAGTACTTC	CASSGGRSGRATETQYF
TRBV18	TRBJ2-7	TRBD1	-	TGTGCCAGCTCACGGGATGGACAGGGAACCCACGAGCAGTACTTC	CASSRDGQGTHEQYF
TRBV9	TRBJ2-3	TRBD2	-	TGTGCCAGCAGCGTAGAGTCTAGCGGGGGGGCTGAGTATTTT	CASSVESSGGAEYF
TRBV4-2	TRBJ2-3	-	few	TGTGCCAGCAGCCAAGATCGAGGGGGGCCGGATACGCAGTATTTT	CASSQDRGGPDTQYF
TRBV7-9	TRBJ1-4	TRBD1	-	TGTGCCAGCAGCTCGACAGGGTTCTATAATGAAAAACTGTTTTTT	CASSSTGFYNEKLFF
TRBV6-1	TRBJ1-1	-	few	TGTGCCAGCAGTGAAGCTCACTACAGGGTAACGGGGACTGAAGCTTTCTTT	CASSEAHYRVTGTEAFF
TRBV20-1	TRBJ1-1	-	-	TGCAGTGCTAGTCTGGGGTTAGCTATGGACACTGAAGCTTTCTTT	CSASLGLAMDTEAFF
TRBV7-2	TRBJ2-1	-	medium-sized	TGTGCCAGCAGCTTAGGCGGGTTTTACAATGAGCAGTTCTTC	CASSLGGFYNEQFF
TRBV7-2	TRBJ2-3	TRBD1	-	TGTGCCAGCAGCTTCAGGGACAGAGCAGATACGCAGTATTTT	CASSFRDRADTQYF